A selection of T cell receptor beta chains follows, all from one sample in a study of cytomegalovirus exposure and HLA in healthy donors. TCRdb's copy holds only in-frame clones and misses some; the assay was immunoSEQ multiplex PCR. Of approximately 150,000 clones in the sample, 65% to 85% were seen once. The specimen was PBMCs. Receptors originate from a man between 45 and 60 years old in good health and CMV-seropositive. The CDR3 runs from the conserved cysteine through the conserved F or W. D genes are given only for firm matches. Clone size is given for some rows only: seen once, a few or many times, or a class if the clone is expanded.

d_call j_call clone_size v_call cdr3_nt cdr3_aa
. TRBJ1-1 once TRBV5-4 TGTGCCAGCTCCTCTAGGAACACTGAAGCTTTCTTT CASSSRNTEAFF
. TRBJ1-2 . TRBV4-3 TGCGCCAGCAGCCAAGATTTAGAAGGAGGCGTCTATGGCTACACCTTC CASSQDLEGGVYGYTF
TRBD1 TRBJ2-5 . TRBV19 TGTGCCAGTAGAAGGCAGGGGGAAGAGACCCAGTACTTC CASRRQGEETQYF
TRBD2 TRBJ2-1 few TRBV13 TGTGCCAGCAGCTTCTCCCGACTAGCGGGAGTGGGAAATGAGCAGTTCTTC CASSFSRLAGVGNEQFF
TRBD2 TRBJ2-2 . TRBV18 TGTGCCAGCTCGGCAGAACTAGCGGTCGGGGAGCTGTTTTTT CASSAELAVGELFF
. TRBJ1-2 . TRBV19 TGTGCCAGTAGTCCCAGGTACCTTAACTATGGCTACACCTTC CASSPRYLNYGYTF
TRBD1 TRBJ1-4 once TRBV4-2 TGTGCCAGCAGCCAAGGGGACAGGGACGTTGAAAAACTGTTTTTT CASSQGDRDVEKLFF
TRBD1 TRBJ1-6 once TRBV29-1 TGCAGCGGGATGGAGATCTGGGGACAGGGATATAATTCACCCCTCCACTTT CSGMEIWGQGYNSPLHF
TRBD2 TRBJ2-3 . TRBV7-2 TGTGCCAGCAGCTTTACTAGCGGGAGGTGGGATACGCAGTATTTT CASSFTSGRWDTQYF
. TRBJ1-3 . TRBV18 TGTGCCAGCTCACCACGCCCCAGCTCTGGAAACACCATATATTTT CASSPRPSSGNTIYF
. TRBJ2-7 once TRBV4-1 TGCGCCAGCAGCCATCAGCGCCGAGGAGACTACGAGCAGTACTTC CASSHQRRGDYEQYF
. TRBJ1-1 . TRBV19 TGTGCCAGTAGAGAGACTGCCGGCACTGAAGCTTTCTTT CASRETAGTEAFF
TRBD2 TRBJ2-3 . TRBV5-4 TGTGCCAGCAGCTTGGACCTAGCGGGAGCTACAGATACGCAGTATTTT CASSLDLAGATDTQYF
TRBD1 TRBJ1-6 . TRBV10-3 TGTGCCATCAGTGAGGAGGGGACAGGGAACTCACCCCTCCACTTT CAISEEGTGNSPLHF
. TRBJ1-1 . TRBV10-3 TGTGCCATCGCGCCGAATGTGAACACTGAAGCTTTCTTT CAIAPNVNTEAFF
TRBD1 TRBJ1-1 . TRBV5-1 TGCGCCAGCAGCTTGGCGGGACAGGGGGCCGCTGAAGCTTTCTTT CASSLAGQGAAEAFF
. TRBJ2-1 . TRBV5-4 TGTGCCAGCAGTCCTCCCGGAGACGATGAGCAGTTCTTC CASSPPGDDEQFF
TRBD1 TRBJ2-3 . TRBV5-1 TGCGCCAGCAGCCCATTTTCAGGGGGCATGAATACGCAGTATTTT CASSPFSGGMNTQYF
. TRBJ1-4 . TRBV5-1 TGCGCCAGCAGCTTGGGTCCAGGGAATGAAAAACTGTTTTTT CASSLGPGNEKLFF
TRBD1 TRBJ1-6 . TRBV27 TGTGCCAGCAGAAGACAGGGGAGCTCCTATAATTCACCCCTCCACTTT CASRRQGSSYNSPLHF
. TRBJ1-5 few TRBV6-1 TGTGCCAGCAAGCCTCAGTCGGGTGGCAATCAGCCCCAGCATTTT CASKPQSGGNQPQHF
. TRBJ2-2 once TRBV28 TGTGCCAGCAGTTTAGATACAAGACAGGCCGGCGGGGAGCTGTTTTTT CASSLDTRQAGGELFF
TRBD1 TRBJ1-1 . TRBV5-6 TGTGCCAGCAGCCCGGGGACAGGGCTGCGAGCTTTCTTT CASSPGTGLRAFF
TRBD1 TRBJ1-4 . TRBV4-1 TGCGCCGGCAGCCCCCCGACAGGGGAGAATGAAAAACTGTTTTTT CAGSPPTGENEKLFF
. TRBJ1-5 . TRBV2 TGTGCCAGCAGTGACATGAACTGGGACACCAATCAGCCCCAGCATTTT CASSDMNWDTNQPQHF
. TRBJ1-5 . TRBV19 TGTGCCAGTAGTATAGATCAAGGGACTGGGCAGCCCCAGCATTTT CASSIDQGTGQPQHF
TRBD2 TRBJ2-7 . TRBV11-2 TGTGCCAGCACCCATTCGCCGGGGGGACCCTACGAGCAGTACTTC CASTHSPGGPYEQYF
TRBD2 TRBJ2-1 . TRBV28 TGTGCCAGCAGTGCCCTAGCGGGAGGTAGGAATGAGCAGTTCTTC CASSALAGGRNEQFF
TRBD1 TRBJ1-5 . TRBV30 TGTGCCTATGGACAGGGTGGGTATCAGCCCCAGCATTTT CAYGQGGYQPQHF